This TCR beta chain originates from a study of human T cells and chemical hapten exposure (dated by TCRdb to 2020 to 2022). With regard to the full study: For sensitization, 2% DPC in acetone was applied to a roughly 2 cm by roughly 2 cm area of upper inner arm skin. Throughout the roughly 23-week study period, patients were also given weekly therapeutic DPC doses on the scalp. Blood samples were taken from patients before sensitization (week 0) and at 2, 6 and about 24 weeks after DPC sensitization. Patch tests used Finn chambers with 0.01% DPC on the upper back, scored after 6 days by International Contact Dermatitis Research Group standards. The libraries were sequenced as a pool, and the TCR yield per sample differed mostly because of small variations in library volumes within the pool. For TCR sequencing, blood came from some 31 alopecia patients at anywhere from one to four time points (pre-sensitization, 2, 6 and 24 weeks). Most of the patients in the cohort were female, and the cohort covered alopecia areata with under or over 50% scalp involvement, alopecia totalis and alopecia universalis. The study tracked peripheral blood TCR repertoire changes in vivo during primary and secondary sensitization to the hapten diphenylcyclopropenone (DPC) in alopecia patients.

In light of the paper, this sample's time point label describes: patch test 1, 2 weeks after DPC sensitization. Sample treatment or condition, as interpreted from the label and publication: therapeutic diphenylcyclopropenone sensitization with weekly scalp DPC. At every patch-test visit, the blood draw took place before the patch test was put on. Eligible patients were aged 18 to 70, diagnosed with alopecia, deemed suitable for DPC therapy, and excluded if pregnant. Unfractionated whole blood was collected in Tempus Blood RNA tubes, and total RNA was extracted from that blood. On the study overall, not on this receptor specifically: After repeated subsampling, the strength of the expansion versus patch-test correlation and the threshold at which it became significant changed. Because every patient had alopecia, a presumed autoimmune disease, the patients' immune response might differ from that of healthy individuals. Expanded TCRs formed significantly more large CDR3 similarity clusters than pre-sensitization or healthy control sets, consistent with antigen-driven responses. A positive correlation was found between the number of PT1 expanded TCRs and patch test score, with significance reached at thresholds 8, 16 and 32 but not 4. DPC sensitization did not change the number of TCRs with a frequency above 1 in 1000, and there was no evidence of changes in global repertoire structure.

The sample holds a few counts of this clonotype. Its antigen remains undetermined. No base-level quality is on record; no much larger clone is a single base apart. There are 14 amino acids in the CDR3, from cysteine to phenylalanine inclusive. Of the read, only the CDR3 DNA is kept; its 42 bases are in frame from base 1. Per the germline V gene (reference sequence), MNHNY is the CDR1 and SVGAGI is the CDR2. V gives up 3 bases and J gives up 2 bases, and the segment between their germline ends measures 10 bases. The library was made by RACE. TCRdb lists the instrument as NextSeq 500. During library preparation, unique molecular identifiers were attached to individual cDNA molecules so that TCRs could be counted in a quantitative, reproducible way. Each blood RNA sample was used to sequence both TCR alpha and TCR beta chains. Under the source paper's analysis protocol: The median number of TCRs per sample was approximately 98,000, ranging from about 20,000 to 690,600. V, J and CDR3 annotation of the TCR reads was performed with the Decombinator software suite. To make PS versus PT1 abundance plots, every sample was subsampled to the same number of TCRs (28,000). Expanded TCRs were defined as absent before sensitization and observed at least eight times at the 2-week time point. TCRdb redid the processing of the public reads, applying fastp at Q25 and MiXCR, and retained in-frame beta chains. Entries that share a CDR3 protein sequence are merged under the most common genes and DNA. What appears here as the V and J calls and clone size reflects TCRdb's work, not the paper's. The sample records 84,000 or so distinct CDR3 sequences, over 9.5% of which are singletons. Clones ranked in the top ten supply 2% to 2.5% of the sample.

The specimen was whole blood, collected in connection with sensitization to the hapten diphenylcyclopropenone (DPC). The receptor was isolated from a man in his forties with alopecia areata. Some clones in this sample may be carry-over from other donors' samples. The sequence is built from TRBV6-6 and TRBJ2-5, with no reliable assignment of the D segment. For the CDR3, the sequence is CASSYLGQQETQYF. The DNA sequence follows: TGTGCCAGCAGTTATCTCGGGCAGCAAGAGACCCAGTACTTC.